Listed below are T cell receptor beta chains from one sample, sequenced in a study of T cells in Graves' hyperthyroidism and ophthalmopathy. Using its own MiXCR run on the multiplex PCR reads, TCRdb lists one record per CDR3 protein. The sample contains 300,000 to 400,000 distinct CDR3 sequences, over 20% of which appear only once. The sample comprised blood. These receptors were taken from a woman aged 50 to 60 with Graves' hyperthyroidism. CDR3s include the opening cysteine and the closing phenylalanine or tryptophan. A D gene is named only where the DNA matches it firmly. Rows may omit the clone size; those that give it use once, few, many or a size class.

>TRBJ1-6|TRBV5-1|many|TRBD1
CASRQPGGTGFSPLHF
TGCGCCAGCAGACAACCGGGTGGGACAGGGTTTTCACCCCTCCACTTT
>TRBJ2-5|TRBV27|few|NA
CASSRTAQETQYF
TGTGCCAGCAGTAGGACAGCACAAGAGACCCAGTACTTC
>TRBJ2-1|TRBV12-3/TRBV12-4|many|TRBD1
CASSSDRYYNEQFF
TGTGCCAGCAGTTCGGACAGGTACTACAATGAGCAGTTCTTC
>TRBJ2-2|TRBV30|many|NA
CAWSSGLPGELFF
TGTGCCTGGAGCTCCGGTCTACCCGGGGAGCTGTTTTTT
>TRBJ2-3|TRBV5-1|many|TRBD2
CASSSLAGIATQYF
TGCGCCAGCAGCTCACTAGCGGGGATCGCTACGCAGTATTTT
>TRBJ2-3|TRBV24-1|many|NA
CATSAGHGVRDTQYF
TGTGCCACCAGTGCCGGACACGGTGTAAGGGATACGCAGTATTTT
>TRBJ2-4|TRBV2|many|TRBD1
CASSGTGNLGKNIQYF
TGTGCCAGCAGTGGGACAGGGAATCTAGGCAAAAACATTCAGTACTTC
>TRBJ1-1|TRBV20-1|NA|NA
CSARVAEAFF
TGCAGTGCTAGGGTGGCTGAAGCTTTCTTT
>TRBJ1-6|TRBV7-8|NA|TRBD1
CASSGHRGLSSYNSPLHF
TGTGCCAGCAGCGGCCACAGGGGCCTAAGCTCCTATAATTCACCCCTCCACTTT
>TRBJ1-5|TRBV2|many|NA
CASTEGAKYQPQHF
TGTGCCAGTACGGAGGGAGCAAAATATCAGCCCCAGCATTTT